This TCR beta chain was identified during a study of T-cell reconstitution after alpha-beta-depleted transplantation in children. The study's findings and limits: By one year post-transplant, T-cell counts and diversity largely arose from T cells that were newly produced.

This clonotype occurred many times. Antigen: not known. This CDR3 is 15 amino acids long. Per the germline V gene, CDR1 is DFQATT and CDR2 is SNEGSKA (reference sequence). V gave up 2 bases and J gave up 6 bases; unmatched junction bases: 5. TCRbeta library construction was performed incorporating unique molecular identifiers. TCRdb reprocessed the PCR reads with MiXCR, giving one entry per CDR3 protein. The data show about 170,000 distinct CDR3 sequences, around 10% seen once. The TCR originated in a boy aged 2 to 9 with acute myeloid leukemia, due to receive a stem cell transplant. This sample comprised PBMCs, obtained before TCRalphabeta/CD19-depleted stem cell transplant. This chain uses TRBV20-1 with TRBJ2-2; the match to TRBD2 covers 11 bases. CDR3 coding DNA: TGCAGTGCTAGACTGACTAGCGGGATTCCCGGGGAGCTGTTTTTT. This sequence encodes CSARLTSGIPGELFF.